This T cell receptor (beta chain) was recorded in a study of cytomegalovirus exposure and HLA in healthy donors. Profiling relied on immunoSEQ multiplex PCR, and the TCRdb table lists in-frame clones only, not all of them. The repertoire includes approximately 200,000 clones, around nine tenths of them detected once, and around 1% sits in the top ten. The CDR3 is 13 residues long. Germline assignment: CDR1 WSHSY and CDR2 SAAADI. V was clipped by 8 bases and J by 4 bases, with 13 bases between them. The clonotype originates from a woman aged 18-29 years in good health and CMV-seronegative. Sequenced input: PBMCs. The rearrangement joins TRBV10-2 to TRBJ2-3; tentative D call: TRBD1 (5 bases). The CDR3 loop reads CASRSLGPDTQYF. In nucleotides, the CDR3 is TGCGCCAGCCGTTCCTTGGGGCCAGATACGCAGTATTTT.